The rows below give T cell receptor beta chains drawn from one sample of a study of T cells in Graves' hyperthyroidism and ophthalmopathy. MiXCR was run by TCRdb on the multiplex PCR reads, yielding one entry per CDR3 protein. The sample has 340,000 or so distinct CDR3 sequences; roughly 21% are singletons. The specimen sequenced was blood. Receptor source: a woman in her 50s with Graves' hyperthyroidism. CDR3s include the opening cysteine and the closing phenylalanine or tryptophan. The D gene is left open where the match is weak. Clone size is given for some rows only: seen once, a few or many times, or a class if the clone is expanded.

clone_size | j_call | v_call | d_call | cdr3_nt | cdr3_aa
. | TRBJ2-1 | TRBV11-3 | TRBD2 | TGTGCCAGCAGCTCCTCTAGCGGGAGGGCCGTTGAGCAGTTCTTC | CASSSSSGRAVEQFF
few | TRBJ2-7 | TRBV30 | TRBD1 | TGTGCCTTCTCGGGGACAGGGCCCTACGAGCAGTACTTC | CAFSGTGPYEQYF
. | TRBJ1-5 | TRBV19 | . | TGTGCCAGTAGTATAGATCGCGGGGGCAATCAGCCCCAGCATTTT | CASSIDRGGNQPQHF
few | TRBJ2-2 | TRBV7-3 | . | TGTGCCAGCAGACTTACTACCAACACCGGGGAGCTGTTTTTT | CASRLTTNTGELFF
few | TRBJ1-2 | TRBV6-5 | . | TGTGCCAGCAGCCCGGGACGGGTATCTAACTATGGCTACACCTTC | CASSPGRVSNYGYTF
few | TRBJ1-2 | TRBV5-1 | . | TGCGCCAGCAGCCAGACACAGGATGGGGGCTACACCTTC | CASSQTQDGGYTF
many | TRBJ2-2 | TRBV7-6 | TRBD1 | TGTGCCAGCGTAAAAACAGGGGGCGCGAACACCGGGGAGCTGTTTTTT | CASVKTGGANTGELFF
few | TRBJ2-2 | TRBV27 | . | TGTGCCAGCAGTCCGTACAGGGTGGCCACCGGGGAGCTGTTTTTT | CASSPYRVATGELFF
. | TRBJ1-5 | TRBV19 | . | TGTGCCAGTAGTGATAAGAGCAGGCTAAATCAGCCCCAGCATTTT | CASSDKSRLNQPQHF
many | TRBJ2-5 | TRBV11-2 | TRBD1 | TGTGCCAGCAGCCGACAGGGGGCTGGGAAGACCCAGTACTTC | CASSRQGAGKTQYF
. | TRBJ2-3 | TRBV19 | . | TGTGCCAGTAGTCCGACTCTCATCGGGCAAGGGGATACGCAGTATTTT | CASSPTLIGQGDTQYF
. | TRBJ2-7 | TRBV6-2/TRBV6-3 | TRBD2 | TGTGCCAGCATGAGAGAGTGGACTAGCGGGAGACACGAGCAGTACTTC | CASMREWTSGRHEQYF
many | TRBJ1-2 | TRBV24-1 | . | TGTGCCACCAGTGATTATAGGACTCGAGGCTACACCTTC | CATSDYRTRGYTF
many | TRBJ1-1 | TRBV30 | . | TGTGCCTCCACACCCCTGACAGGGAACACTGAAGCTTTCTTT | CASTPLTGNTEAFF
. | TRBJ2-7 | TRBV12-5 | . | TGTGCTAGTGGCCTAGGAGGGGCAGGGGTCAACGAGCAGTACTTC | CASGLGGAGVNEQYF
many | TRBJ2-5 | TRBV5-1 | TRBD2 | TGCGCCAGCAGCTCGATAGGGAGGGTGAACCAAGAGACCCAGTACTTC | CASSSIGRVNQETQYF
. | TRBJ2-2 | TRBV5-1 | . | TGCGCCAGCAGCCCCGGTGGACAGCTAGCTACCGGGGAGCTGTTTTTT | CASSPGGQLATGELFF
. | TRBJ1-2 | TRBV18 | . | TGTGCCAGCTCACCGGAACAGTATGGCTACACCTTC | CASSPEQYGYTF
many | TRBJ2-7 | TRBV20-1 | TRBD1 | TGCAGTGCTAGAGAGACAGGGGTCTCGAACGAGCAGTACTTC | CSARETGVSNEQYF
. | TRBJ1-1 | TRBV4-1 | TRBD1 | TGCGCCAGCAGCCGCTCCGGGACAGGGGCCACTGAAGCTTTCTTT | CASSRSGTGATEAFF
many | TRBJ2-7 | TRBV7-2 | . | TGTGCCAGCAGCTTAGGAACCGAGCAGTACTTC | CASSLGTEQYF
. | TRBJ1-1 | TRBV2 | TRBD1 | TGTGCCGGCAGGGGAGACGGGACAGCCACTGAAGCTTTCTTT | CAGRGDGTATEAFF
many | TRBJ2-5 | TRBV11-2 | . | TGTGCCAGCAGCCCGCGGCTGGGGGAGACCCAGTACTTC | CASSPRLGETQYF
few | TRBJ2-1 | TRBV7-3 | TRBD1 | TGTGCCAGCAGCCAGTCTCAGGGGGACGGGGAGTTCTTC | CASSQSQGDGEFF
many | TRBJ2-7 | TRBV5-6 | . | TGTGCCAGCAGCTTGGTGGGAGAGCCTGGGGAGCAGTACTTC | CASSLVGEPGEQYF
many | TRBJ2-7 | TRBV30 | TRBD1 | TGTGCCTGGGCCCGGACAGGGAGTACCTCCTACGAGCAGTACTTC | CAWARTGSTSYEQYF
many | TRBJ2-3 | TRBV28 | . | TGTGCCAGCAGTTTACTAGGGGCTAGCACAGATACGCAGTATTTT | CASSLLGASTDTQYF
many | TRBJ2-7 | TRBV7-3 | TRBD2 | TGTGCCAGCAGCTTAGATGGGACTATAGGCGAGCAGTACTTC | CASSLDGTIGEQYF
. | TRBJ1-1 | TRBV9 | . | TGTGCCAGCAGTCCGAGGGAGGGCTCTGAAGCTTTCTTT | CASSPREGSEAFF
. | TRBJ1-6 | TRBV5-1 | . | TGCGCCAGCAATTCCAGCCCGGATTATAATTCACCCCTCCACTTT | CASNSSPDYNSPLHF
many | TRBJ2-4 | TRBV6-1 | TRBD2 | TGTGCCAGCAGACCGGGAGGGACGAACATTCAGTACTTC | CASRPGGTNIQYF
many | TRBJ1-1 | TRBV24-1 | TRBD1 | TGTGCCACCAGTGATAGTGGACAGGGGGGCACTGAAGCTTTCTTT | CATSDSGQGGTEAFF
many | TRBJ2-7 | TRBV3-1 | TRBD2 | TGTGCCAGCAGCCGAAAATCGAGCGGGAGCTATTACTACGAGCAGTACTTC | CASSRKSSGSYYYEQYF
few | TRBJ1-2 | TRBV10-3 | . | TGTGCCATCAGTGAGATATCAGAGAACTATGGCTACACCTTC | CAISEISENYGYTF
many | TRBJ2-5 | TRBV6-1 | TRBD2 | TGTGCCAGCAGGAGGGGGGGACTAGCGGGAGTTGAGACCCAGTACTTC | CASRRGGLAGVETQYF
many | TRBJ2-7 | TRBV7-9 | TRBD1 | TGTGCCAGCAGCTTGCGGACAGGCGCTCAGAACGAGCAGTACTTC | CASSLRTGAQNEQYF
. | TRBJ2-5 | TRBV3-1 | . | TGTGCCAGCAGCCAAGGGCAGGCCTTGGAGTACTTC | CASSQGQALEYF
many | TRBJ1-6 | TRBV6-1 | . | TGTGCCAGCAGTTCCGGGGGGGCCCACCTCCACTTT | CASSSGGAHLHF
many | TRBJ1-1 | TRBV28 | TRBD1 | TGTGCCAGCACTCAGGGGGGGGGGACGAGGGCTTTCTTT | CASTQGGGTRAFF
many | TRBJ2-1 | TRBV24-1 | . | TGTGCCACCAGTGGGTATGGCAATGAGCAGTTCTTC | CATSGYGNEQFF
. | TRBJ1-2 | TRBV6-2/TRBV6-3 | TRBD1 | TGTGCCAGCGTATCATGGGGACAGCGCAACTATGGCTACACCTTC | CASVSWGQRNYGYTF
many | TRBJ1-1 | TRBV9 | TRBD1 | TGTGCCAGCAGCGTAGTAAACAGGGGTAACACTGAAGCTTTCTTT | CASSVVNRGNTEAFF
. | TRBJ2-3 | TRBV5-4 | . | TGTGCCAGCAGCCACCGGGACCCGCTCACAGATACGCAGTATTTT | CASSHRDPLTDTQYF
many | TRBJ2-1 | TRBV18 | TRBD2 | TGTGCCACCGAAATAGCGGGGACCTCCTACAATGAGCAGTTCTTC | CATEIAGTSYNEQFF
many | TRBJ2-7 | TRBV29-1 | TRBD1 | TGCAGCGTTAGCGGACAGGGTAATTCCTACGAGCAGTACTTC | CSVSGQGNSYEQYF
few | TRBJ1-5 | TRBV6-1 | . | TGTGCCAGCACCGGGGGGGTCGTCTATCAGCCCCAGCATTTT | CASTGGVVYQPQHF